A single sample is the source of the 32 T cell receptor beta chains below, sequenced in a study of post-analysis software for immune sequencing data. cDNA libraries of TCR beta carried unique molecular identifiers. One entry per CDR3 protein, called by TCRdb with MiXCR from the PCR reads. The sample lists about 570,000 distinct CDR3 sequences; around 31% were seen once. These TCRs' antigens remain unknown. Study-level findings and limits: TRBV5-6, TRBV5-1 and TRBV20-1 belonged to a set of about five TRBV segments that were more frequent in patients than controls.

The material sequenced was blood. The receptors derive from a girl between 2 and 17 years old with multiple sclerosis.

This clonotype was counted a few times. The rearrangement joins TRBV10-3 to TRBJ2-1; the D is unclear. This CDR3 has 12 amino acids. Trimming took off 8 bases at V and 0 bases at J, with 5 bases between the two ends. Germline V gene data show CDR1 as ENHRY and CDR2 as SYGVKD. Here the CDR3 reads CAIRSSYNEQFF. The CDR3 bases are TGTGCCATCCGAAGCTCCTACAATGAGCAGTTCTTC.

This clonotype showed up just a few times. The chain joins TRBV29-1 to TRBJ2-5; no reliable D call. Trimming shortened V by 2 bases and J by 4 bases, and 11 bases separated the two germline ends. Germline CDR1 reads SQVTM; CDR2 reads ANQGSEA. CDR3 size: 13 residues. The CDR3 region has the DNA TGCAGCGTTGAAAGGACGTCCCGAGAGACCCAGTACTTC. Protein: CSVERTSRETQYF.

This clonotype was seen only a few times. The gene calls are TRBV11-2 and TRBJ2-3, with D perhaps TRBD2 (5 bases). The CDR3 is 14 amino acids. The germline V gene encodes CDR1 SGHAT and CDR2 FQNNGV. V lost 3 bases and J lost 3, with 10 bases in between. CDR3 residues: CASSFWGATDTQYF. In DNA, the CDR3 is TGTGCCAGCAGCTTCTGGGGAGCGACAGATACGCAGTATTTT.

V usage is TRBV10-1 and J usage is TRBJ2-2; no firm D call. Germline-derived CDR1 and CDR2 are WNHNN and SYGVQD (reference sequence). Trimming pared 6 bases from V and 1 base from J, leaving 6 bases between. This CDR3 comprises 13 residues. In nucleotides, the CDR3 is TGCGCCAGCAGAAAGGAGAACACCGGGGAGCTGTTTTTT. This sequence encodes CASRKENTGELFF.

The chain couples TRBV10-1 to TRBJ2-2; D uncertain. The ends were cut back, 11 bases at V and 3 bases at J, with 10 bases in the middle. Germline V lookup: CDR1 WNHNN, CDR2 SYGVQD (reference sequence). CDR3 size: 12 residues. The chain's CDR3 is CAWRLDTGELFF. Written as DNA, the CDR3 is TGCGCCTGGAGACTTGACACCGGGGAGCTGTTTTTT.

This chain connects TRBV7-2 to TRBJ2-7; 11 bases match TRBD2. The J call may be wrong; the DNA end is better matched by TRBJ2-5. CDR1 and CDR2 from the germline V gene are SGHTA and FQGNSA. CDR3 size: 16 residues. DNA for the CDR3: TGTGCCAGCAGCTTCCGAGGGACTAGCGGTAAAGAGACCCAGTACTTC. The encoded protein is CASSFRGTSGKETQYF.

The V call is TRBV27, the J call TRBJ2-7; 10 nucleotides align to TRBD1. V trimming: 4 bases; J trimming: 3 bases; junction bases outside the gene matches: 9. Germline V lookup: CDR1 MNHEY, CDR2 SMNVEV (reference sequence). The CDR3 is made up of 16 amino acids. Here the CDR3 DNA reads TGTGCCAGCAGTTGGCGGCATGGACAGGGGGACTACGAGCAGTACTTC. Protein sequence: CASSWRHGQGDYEQYF.

The chain uses TRBV7-3 and TRBJ2-5, with TRBD2 matching over 9 bases. J gave up 5 bases and V 1 base, and 5 bases lay outside the gene matches. The CDR3 covers 15 residues. The germline gives CDR1 SGHTA, CDR2 FQGTGA. As DNA, the CDR3 is TGTGCCAGCAGCTTAAGCGGGGGGGCTCTGGAGACCCAGTACTTC. The encoded protein is CASSLSGGALETQYF. The variable domain in full, with the rest retrieved from reference TRBV7-3 and TRBJ2-5, is GAGVSQTPSNKVTEKGKYVELRCDPISGHTALYWYRQSLGQGPEFLIYFQGTGAADDSGLPNDRFFAVRPEGSVSTLKIQRTERGDSAVYLCASSLSGGALETQYFGPGTRLLVL.

The J gene is TRBJ1-2, the V gene TRBV6-1; D is uncertain. Trimming left V 8 bases short and J 3 bases short, with 13 bases between. CDR1 and CDR2 (germline): MNHNS, SASEGT. This CDR3 has 13 amino acids. The CDR3 DNA reads as TGTGCCAGCCACGCGGGTCAGGACTATGGCTACACCTTC. Its protein product is CASHAGQDYGYTF.

This clonotype was counted between two and nine times. The V gene is TRBV20-1, the J gene TRBJ2-7; 9 nucleotides match TRBD1. After removal of 2 bases from V and 4 bases from J, the junction contained 12 bases not matched to a gene. This CDR3 has 16 residues. Germline assignment: CDR1 DFQATT and CDR2 SNEGSKA (reference sequence). CDR3 DNA: TGCAGTGCTAGAAGGGCCGGGGGGACAGGGACGTACGAGCAGTACGTC. Translated, it gives CSARRAGGTGTYEQYV.

This clonotype was observed a handful of times. The chain joins TRBV20-1 to TRBJ1-1; D gene unclear. Trimming removed 6 bases at V and 1 base at J, with 24 bases between. The CDR3 is 17 amino acids. The V gene's germline CDR1 is DFQATT and CDR2 SNEGSKA (reference sequence). DNA for the CDR3: TGCAGTGCCAAGAGGTGGGTCCTTCTAGAGGGGAACACTGAAGCTTTCTTT. Translation gives CSAKRWVLLEGNTEAFF.

This clonotype was counted between two and nine times. V gene TRBV10-3 combines with J gene TRBJ2-5; 10 nucleotides match TRBD1. After removal of 0 bases from V and 2 bases from J, the junction contained 9 bases not matched to a gene. The CDR3 consists of 18 residues. Germline loops: CDR1 ENHRY, CDR2 SYGVKD. CDR3 nucleotides: TGTGCCATCAGTGAGTCGAGTCTCTGGGACAGGGGACAAGAGACCCAGTACTTC. It codes for CAISESSLWDRGQETQYF.

V usage is TRBV12-3 or TRBV12-4 and J usage is TRBJ1-6; tentative D call: TRBD1 (6 bases). Trimming removed 5 bases from V and 8 bases from J, with 10 bases in between. The CDR3 sequence is 13 residues long. For the CDR3, the DNA is TGTGCCAGCAGTGGACAGAGCGATTCACCCCTCCACTTT. Amino acid sequence: CASSGQSDSPLHF.

The genes are TRBV18 and TRBJ2-5, with D hard to call. The germline gives CDR1 KGHSH, CDR2 LQKENI. Trimming shortened V by 1 base and J by 4 bases, and 7 bases separated the two germline ends. CDR3 length: 13 residues. Here the CDR3 reads CASSPRVGETQYF. The CDR3 DNA follows: TGTGCCAGCTCACCACGAGTAGGAGAGACCCAGTACTTC.

This clonotype was seen a handful of times. V gene TRBV27 combines with J gene TRBJ1-2; no definite D call. In germline, CDR1 is MNHEY, CDR2 SMNVEV (reference sequence). The germline V and J ends were trimmed by 3 bases and 8 bases, with 16 bases remaining between them. CDR3 length: 14 amino acids. The CDR3 DNA reads as TGTGCCAGCAGTTTGTGGGAGGGCGTGAGAGGCTACACCTTC. The encoded protein is CASSLWEGVRGYTF.

This rearrangement joins TRBV7-8 to TRBJ2-3, with 11 bases identical to TRBD2. V shed 5 bases, J shed 4 bases, and the junction held 2 bases outside the gene matches. CDR1 is SGHVS and CDR2 is FQNEAQ in the germline V gene. The length of the CDR3 is 14 residues. CDR3 coding DNA: TGTGCCAGCAGCCCACTAGCGGGGGCAGATACGCAGTATTTT. Its translation: CASSPLAGADTQYF.

V usage is TRBV24-1 and J usage is TRBJ2-5, with 11 bases that match TRBD2. The germline V gene encodes CDR1 KGHDR and CDR2 SFDVKD. CDR3 size: 16 residues. With 3 bases clipped from V and 2 bases from J, the junction kept 4 bases outside the gene matches. CDR3 protein: CATSDHSGGAQETQYF. CDR3 sequence (DNA): TGTGCCACCAGTGATCATAGCGGGGGGGCACAAGAGACCCAGTACTTC.

Of note for this clonotype: Without the conserved terminal phenylalanine or tryptophan, this CDR3 likely stems from a read error. The V gene is TRBV29-1, the J gene TRBJ2-1; D is ambiguous. From germline, CDR1 is SQVTM and CDR2 ANQGSEA. Trimming took off 4 bases at V and 4 bases at J, with 5 bases between the two ends. The CDR3 has 11 amino acids. CDR3: CSVGGYNEQFL. DNA for the CDR3: TGCAGCGTTGGGGGTTACAATGAGCAGTTCTTA.

As regards this clonotype: Mismatch with germline at one junction end may stem from a read error. The CDR3, as DNA: TGTGCCAGCCCCCGGGACAGGGGGCAAGGGACCCAGTACTTC. It specifies CASPRDRGQGTQYF. The chain employs TRBV2 and TRBJ2-5; TRBD1 aligns across 12 bases. Per germline, CDR1 SNHLY and CDR2 FYNNEI. This CDR3 contains 14 residues.

This rearrangement joins TRBV6-2 or TRBV6-3 to TRBJ2-3; the D gene is possibly TRBD1 (6 bases). The CDR3 totals 16 residues. Germline V gene sequence: CDR1 MNHEY, CDR2 SVGEGT. Trimming took off 0 bases at V and 3 bases at J, with 13 bases between the two ends. The DNA of the CDR3 is TGTGCCAGCAGTTACTCTGTACAGGGATTAACAGATACGCAGTATTTT. Its protein product is CASSYSVQGLTDTQYF.

This rearrangement joins TRBV6-1 to TRBJ1-2, with TRBD1 identical over 8 bases. Unmatched junction bases numbered 12, after V lost 6 bases and J lost 0 bases. The CDR3 length is 17 residues. Germline V gene sequence: CDR1 MNHNS, CDR2 SASEGT. CDR3 nucleotide sequence: TGTGCCAGCAGGGACCAAACCGACAGGGGCCCTAACTATGGCTACACCTTC. As protein: CASRDQTDRGPNYGYTF.

This rearrangement joins TRBV5-6 to TRBJ1-1, with a tentative D call TRBD1 (6 bases). The length of the CDR3 is 16 residues. CDR1 is SGHDT and CDR2 is YYEEEE in the germline V gene. Deletions cut 1 base from V and 1 base from J, with 14 bases between. The CDR3 protein is CASSLLPTGANTEAFF. CDR3 DNA: TGTGCCAGCAGCTTGCTCCCGACAGGAGCGAACACTGAAGCTTTCTTT. Complete variable domain (other parts from reference TRBV5-6 and TRBJ1-1): DAGVTQSPTHLIKTRGQQVTLRCSPKSGHDTVSWYQQALGQGPQFIFQYYEEEERQRGNFPDRFSGHQFPNYSSELNVNALLLGDSALYLCASSLLPTGANTEAFFGQGTRLTVV.

The chain has TRBV2 and TRBJ2-1; D remains unclear. CDR3 size: 17 residues. The germline V and J ends were trimmed by 5 bases and 10 bases, with 27 bases remaining between them. Per the germline V gene, CDR1 is SNHLY and CDR2 is FYNNEI. CDR3 sequence: CASSTDPPGSLRDEQFF. CDR3 sequence (DNA): TGTGCCAGCAGTACGGACCCTCCCGGCTCTTTGCGAGACGAGCAGTTCTTC.

The rearrangement uses TRBV3-1 and TRBJ2-3; D is unclear. Trimming shortened V by 5 bases and J by 1 base, and 7 bases separated the two germline ends. The germline CDR1 and CDR2 sequences are LGHDT and YNNKEL (reference sequence). This CDR3 contains 13 residues. The CDR3 protein is CASSLPRTDTQYF. The CDR3 DNA is TGTGCCAGCAGCTTACCCCGCACAGATACGCAGTATTTT.

This clonotype has just a few counts. V is TRBV29-1 and J is TRBJ2-5, with 10 bases lining up with TRBD1. CDR3 length equals 14 residues. The V gene's germline CDR1 is SQVTM and CDR2 ANQGSEA. The J segment lost 4 bases and the V segment lost 4 bases, leaving 6 bases of the junction unmatched. CDR3 DNA: TGCAGCGTTGGGGACAGGGGAGGCGGAGAGACCCAGTACTTC. It yields the protein CSVGDRGGGETQYF.

This chain connects TRBV5-5 to TRBJ2-1; 12 positions agree with TRBD2. Trimming took 2 bases from V and 9 from J; bases not matched to a gene: 9. Germline V gene sequence: CDR1 SGHKS, CDR2 YYEKEE (reference sequence). The CDR3 runs 16 residues. CDR3 coding DNA: TGTGCCAGCAGCTTCCCTAGCGGGGGGGGACCGGGTGAGCAGTTCTTC. It codes for CASSFPSGGGPGEQFF.

This clonotype was detected ten times or more. The chain couples TRBV12-3 or TRBV12-4 to TRBJ1-2, with D possibly matching TRBD1 (5 bases). The V gene lost 3 bases and the J gene lost 4 bases, with 12 bases spanning the gap. The CDR3 is 14 amino acids. CDR3 sequence reads: CASSFGGNFYGYTF. CDR3 in DNA: TGTGCCAGCAGTTTCGGGGGGAACTTCTATGGCTACACCTTC.

This clonotype has more than one count but fewer than ten. This chain links TRBV13 with TRBJ1-2, with 10 bases lining up with TRBD1. Germline V gives CDR1 PRHDT, CDR2 FYEKMQ (reference sequence). The CDR3 length is 14 residues. Trimming removed 5 bases from V and 7 bases from J; junction bases left unmatched: 7. The CDR3 loop reads CASSRQGARLGYTF. CDR3 sequence (DNA): TGTGCCAGCAGCCGACAGGGGGCAAGGCTTGGCTACACCTTC.

The CDR3, as DNA: TGCGCCAGCAGCTACCAGACTAGCGGGGGTAGGACAGATACGCAGTATTTT. It is translated as CASSYQTSGGRTDTQYF. The chain is built from TRBV5-1 and TRBJ2-3, with TRBD2 matching 12 bases. CDR1 is SGHRS, CDR2 YFSETQ, per germline. The CDR3 sequence is 17 residues long. The junction had 8 bases not matched to a gene; V was cut back by 3 bases and J by 3 bases.

The rearrangement links TRBV20-1 to TRBJ2-7; 10 positions agree with TRBD1. Germline-derived CDR1 and CDR2 are DFQATT and SNEGSKA (reference sequence). The CDR3 extends over 13 amino acids. With 5 bases clipped from V and 2 bases from J, the junction kept 3 bases outside the gene matches. CDR3 residues: CSAGTGEAYEQYF. CDR3 coding DNA: TGCAGTGCTGGGACAGGGGAAGCCTACGAGCAGTACTTC.

Points on this clonotype: One end of the junction fails to match germline, which may point to a read error. The gene calls are TRBV29-1 and TRBJ2-3; TRBD1 might be the D (6 bases). Germline V CDR1 and CDR2: SQVTM, ANQGSEA. This CDR3 contains 12 residues. Here the CDR3 reads CSLGHSTDMQYF. The CDR3 bases are TGCAGCTTGGGACACTCCACAGATATGCAGTATTTT.

The chain combines TRBV11-2 with TRBJ2-6, with TRBD1 matching 8 bases. This CDR3 has 18 residues. Germline CDR1 is SGHAT and CDR2 is FQNNGV. V lost 3 bases to trimming and J lost 0 bases; unmatched junction nucleotides: 7. CDR3 sequence: CASSFGQGRYSGANVLTF. The CDR3, as DNA: TGTGCCAGCAGCTTTGGACAGGGACGATACTCTGGGGCCAACGTCCTGACTTTC. Full variable domain (missing parts from reference TRBV11-2 and TRBJ2-6): EAGVAQSPRYKIIEKRQSVAFWCNPISGHATLYWYQQILGQGPKLLIQFQNNGVVDDSQLPKDRFSAERLKGVDSTLKIQPAKLEDSAVYLCASSFGQGRYSGANVLTFGAGSRLTVL.